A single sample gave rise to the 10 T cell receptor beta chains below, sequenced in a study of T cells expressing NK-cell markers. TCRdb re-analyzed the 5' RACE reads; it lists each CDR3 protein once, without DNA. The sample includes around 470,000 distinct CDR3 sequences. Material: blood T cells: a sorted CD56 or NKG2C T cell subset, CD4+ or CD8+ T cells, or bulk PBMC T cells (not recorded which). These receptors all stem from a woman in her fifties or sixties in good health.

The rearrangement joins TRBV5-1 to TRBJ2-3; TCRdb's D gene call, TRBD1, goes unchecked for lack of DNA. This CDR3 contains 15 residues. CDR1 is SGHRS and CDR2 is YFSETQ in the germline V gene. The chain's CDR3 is CASSLSTHQGDTQYF.

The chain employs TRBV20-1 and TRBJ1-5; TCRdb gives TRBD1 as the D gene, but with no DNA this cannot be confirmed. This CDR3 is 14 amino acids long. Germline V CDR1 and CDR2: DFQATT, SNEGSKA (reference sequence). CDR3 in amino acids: CSATVEGAGQPQHF.

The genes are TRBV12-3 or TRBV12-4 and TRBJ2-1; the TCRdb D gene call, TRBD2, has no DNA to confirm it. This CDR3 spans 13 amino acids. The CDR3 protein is CASSGRRFGEQFF.

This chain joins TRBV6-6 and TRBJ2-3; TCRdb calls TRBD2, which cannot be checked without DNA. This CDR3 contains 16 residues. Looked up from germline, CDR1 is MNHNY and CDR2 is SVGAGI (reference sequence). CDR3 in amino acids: CASTLQGEGLVDTQYF.

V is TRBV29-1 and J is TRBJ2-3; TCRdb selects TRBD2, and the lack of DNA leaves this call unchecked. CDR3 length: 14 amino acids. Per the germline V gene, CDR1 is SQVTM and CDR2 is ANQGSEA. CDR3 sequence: CSVEAAEGTDTQYF.

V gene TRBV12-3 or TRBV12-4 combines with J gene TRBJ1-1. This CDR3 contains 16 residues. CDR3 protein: CASSLGGDRWNTEAFF.

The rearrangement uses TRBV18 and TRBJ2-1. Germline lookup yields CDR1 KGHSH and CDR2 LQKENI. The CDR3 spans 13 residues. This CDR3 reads CAGNSGNDNEQFF.

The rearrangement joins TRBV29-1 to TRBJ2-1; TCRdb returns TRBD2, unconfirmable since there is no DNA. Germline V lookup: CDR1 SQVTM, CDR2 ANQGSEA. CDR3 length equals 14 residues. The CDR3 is CSVGTQSSYNEQFF.

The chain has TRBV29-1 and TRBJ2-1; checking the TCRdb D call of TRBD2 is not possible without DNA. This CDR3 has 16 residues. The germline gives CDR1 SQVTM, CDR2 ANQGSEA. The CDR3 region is CSGATRGPSSYNEQFF.

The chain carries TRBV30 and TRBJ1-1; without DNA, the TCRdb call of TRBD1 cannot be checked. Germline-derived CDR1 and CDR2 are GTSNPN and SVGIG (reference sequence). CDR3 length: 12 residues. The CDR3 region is CAWRGGALEAFF.